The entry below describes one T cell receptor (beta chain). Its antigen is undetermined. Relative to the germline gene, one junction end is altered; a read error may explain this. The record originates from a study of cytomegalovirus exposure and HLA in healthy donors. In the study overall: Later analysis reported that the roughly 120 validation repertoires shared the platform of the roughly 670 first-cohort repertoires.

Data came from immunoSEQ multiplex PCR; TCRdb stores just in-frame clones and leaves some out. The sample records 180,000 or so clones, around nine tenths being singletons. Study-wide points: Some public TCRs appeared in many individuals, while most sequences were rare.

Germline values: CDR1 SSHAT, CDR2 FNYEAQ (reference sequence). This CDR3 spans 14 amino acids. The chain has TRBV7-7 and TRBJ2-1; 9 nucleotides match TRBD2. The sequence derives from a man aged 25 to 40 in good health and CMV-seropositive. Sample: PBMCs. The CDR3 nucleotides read TGTGCTAGCAGCTTAAGTCTTAGCGGGAGTGAGCAGTTCTTC. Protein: CASSLSLSGSEQFF.